The 8 T cell receptor beta chains below come from one sample, sequenced in a study of tissue T cells after allogeneic stem cell transplantation. Data came from immunoSEQ multiplex PCR; TCRdb stores just in-frame clones and leaves some out. The data show about 1,400 clones, approximately 70% seen once. The input for sequencing was bone marrow, taken at autopsy. The receptors were sampled from a male patient at least 60 years old with steroid-refractory graft-versus-host disease after an allogeneic stem cell transplant. A share of the T cells may be of graft donor origin.

This chain connects TRBV6-5 to TRBJ1-1; D is ambiguous. The germline V and J ends were trimmed by 2 bases and 2 bases, with 9 bases remaining between them. This CDR3 is 14 amino acids long. Germline CDR1 MNHEY, CDR2 SVGAGI. CDR3 residues: CASSYRSSNTEAFF. CDR3 in DNA: TGTGCCAGCAGTTACCGGTCAAGCAACACTGAAGCTTTCTTT.

The chain employs TRBV4-3 and TRBJ1-6; 7 bases map to TRBD1. There are 16 residues in the CDR3. Losses at the gene ends were 0 bases for V and 6 bases for J; bases not matched to a gene: 5. Germline CDR1 is LGHNA and CDR2 is YSLEER. The CDR3 sequence is CASSQDLGTVNSPLHF. The CDR3 region has the DNA TGCGCCAGCAGCCAAGATCTCGGGACAGTTAATTCACCCCTCCACTTT.

This clone has only a few counts. The chain recombines TRBV4-3 with TRBJ1-1; maybe TRBD1 (5 bases). Per the germline V gene, CDR1 is LGHNA and CDR2 is YSLEER. Deletions cut 2 bases from V and 2 bases from J, with 12 bases between. CDR3 length equals 15 residues. CDR3 loop: CASSQNSGDNTEAFF. The CDR3 DNA follows: TGCGCCAGCAGCCAAAACTCTGGGGACAACACTGAAGCTTTCTTT.

The V gene is TRBV6-5, the J gene TRBJ1-6; D is unclear. Trimming took off 3 bases at V and 8 bases at J, with 5 bases between the two ends. The CDR3 covers 12 residues. Germline CDR1 and CDR2: MNHEY and SVGAGI. CDR3 in DNA: TGTGCCAGCAGTTATCGGGATTCACCCCTCCACTTT. Its protein is CASSYRDSPLHF.

The V gene is TRBV7-8, the J gene TRBJ1-1; D is unresolved. From germline, CDR1 is SGHVS and CDR2 FQNEAQ. This CDR3 has 14 amino acids. Trimming pared 3 bases from V and 0 bases from J, leaving 8 bases between. As DNA, the CDR3 is TGTGCCAGCAGCTTGAGGACCATGAACACTGAAGCTTTCTTT. Protein product: CASSLRTMNTEAFF.

A note on this clone: A much more abundant neighbour one base away suggests this may be a read error. The sample holds other DNA sequences that translate to the same CDR3. J is TRBJ2-5 and V is TRBV5-6; TRBD2 matches at 8 bases. This CDR3 contains 15 residues. The germline CDR1 and CDR2 sequences are SGHDT and YYEEEE. CDR3 nucleotides: TGCGCCCGCCGCTTGGGGGCCGGGGGGGGAGAGACCCAGTACTTC. Translating gives CARRLGAGGGETQYF.

This chain connects TRBV19 to TRBJ1-2, with D unresolved. V gave up 5 bases and J gave up 5 bases, with 12 bases separating them. The CDR3 length is 13 residues. CDR1 and CDR2 from the germline V gene are LNHDA and SQIVND (reference sequence). Here the CDR3 DNA reads TGTGCCAGTAGTTTGGGTTTTGGTTATGGCTACACCTTC. Residues: CASSLGFGYGYTF.

V is TRBV2 and J is TRBJ2-3; 9 bases align to TRBD2. CDR1 and CDR2 (germline): SNHLY, FYNNEI. V was pared by 7 bases and J by 8 bases, with 10 bases of the junction left unmatched. This CDR3 is 14 amino acids long. CDR3 bases: TGTGCCAGCAATAGAGGCGGGGGGGCGGTTACGCAGTATTTT. This gives the protein CASNRGGGAVTQYF.